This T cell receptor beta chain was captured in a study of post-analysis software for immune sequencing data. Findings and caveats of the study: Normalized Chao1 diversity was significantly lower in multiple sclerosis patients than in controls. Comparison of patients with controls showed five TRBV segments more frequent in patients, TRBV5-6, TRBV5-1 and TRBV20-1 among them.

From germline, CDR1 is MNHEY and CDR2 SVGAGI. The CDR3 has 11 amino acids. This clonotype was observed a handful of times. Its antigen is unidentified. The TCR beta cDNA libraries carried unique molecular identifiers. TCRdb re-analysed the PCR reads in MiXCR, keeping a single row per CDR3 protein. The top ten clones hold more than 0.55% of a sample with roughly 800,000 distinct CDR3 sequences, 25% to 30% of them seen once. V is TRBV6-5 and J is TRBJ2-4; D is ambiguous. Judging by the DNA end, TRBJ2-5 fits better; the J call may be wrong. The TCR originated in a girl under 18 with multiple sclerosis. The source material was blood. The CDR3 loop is CASSYSQTQYF. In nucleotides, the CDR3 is TGTGCCAGCAGTTACTCGCAGACCCAGTACTTC.